The 25 T cell receptor beta chains below come from one sample, sequenced in a study of response to subunit inactivated influenza vaccine. Each CDR3 protein is one row after TCRdb ran MiXCR on the RT-PCR reads. The sample gives 500,000 or so distinct CDR3 sequences, 15% to 20% of which show up once; roughly 3% is in the top ten. Sequences were derived from CD4+ T cells sorted from PBMCs, sampled around 25 months after vaccination. The receptors stem from a man between 50 and 69 years old who received an inactivated influenza vaccine.

This clonotype has ten or more counts. The gene calls are TRBV3-1 and TRBJ1-1, with D uncertain. This CDR3 spans 14 amino acids. Germline CDR1 reads LGHDT; CDR2 reads YNNKEL (reference sequence). The V end lost 4 bases, the J end lost 5 bases, and 14 bases lay between the germline ends. The CDR3 region is CASSPTWGGTEAFF. The CDR3 DNA sequence: TGTGCCAGCAGCCCAACATGGGGAGGAACTGAAGCTTTCTTT.

The chain links TRBV5-1 to TRBJ1-2; D might be TRBD1 (5 bases). Germline CDR1 and CDR2: SGHRS and YFSETQ. CDR3 length equals 15 residues. Trimming took off 0 bases at V and 8 bases at J, with 17 bases between the two ends. The CDR3 sequence is CASSLAASGGEGYTF. As DNA, the CDR3 is TGCGCCAGCAGCTTGGCCGCGTCGGGAGGGGAAGGCTACACCTTC. The whole variable domain, remainder taken from reference TRBV5-1 and TRBJ1-2, is KAGVTQTPRYLIKTRGQQVTLSCSPISGHRSVSWYQQTPGQGLQFLFEYFSETQRNKGNFPGRFSGRQFSNSRSEMNVSTLELGDSALYLCASSLAASGGEGYTFGSGTRLTVV.

J is TRBJ1-6 and V is TRBV4-3; D remains ambiguous. CDR3 length equals 16 residues. Deletions cut 5 bases from V and 7 bases from J, with 18 bases between. Looked up from germline, CDR1 is LGHNA and CDR2 is YSLEER. CDR3 in amino acids: CASSIVWAEGNSPLHF. Written as DNA, the CDR3 is TGCGCCAGCAGCATAGTGTGGGCGGAGGGCAATTCACCCCTCCACTTT.

This clonotype was observed at least ten times. J is TRBJ2-5 and V is TRBV5-8; D unresolved. Germline lookup yields CDR1 SGHTS and CDR2 YDEGEE. The CDR3 consists of 15 residues. V lost 2 bases and J 2 bases, leaving 13 bases between the germline ends. The CDR3 reads CASSFLGGEQETQYF. The CDR3 DNA follows: TGTGCCAGCAGCTTTTTAGGCGGCGAGCAAGAGACCCAGTACTTC.

On this clonotype itself: A read error may produce the germline difference seen at one junction end. The rearrangement joins TRBV7-7 to TRBJ2-3, with D tentatively TRBD2 (6 bases). The CDR3 spans 16 residues. Germline loops: CDR1 SSHAT, CDR2 FNYEAQ (reference sequence). CDR3 bases: TGTGCTAGCAGCTTAGGAGGGTCTAAGAGCACAGATACGCAGTATTTT. The encoded protein is CASSLGGSKSTDTQYF.

The rearrangement uses TRBV12-3 or TRBV12-4 and TRBJ2-3; perhaps TRBD1 as D (6 bases). The CDR3 runs 14 residues. V gave up 6 bases and J gave up 4 bases, with 14 bases separating them. The chain's CDR3 is CASSIRTEPDTQYF. As DNA, the CDR3 is TGTGCCAGCAGCATAAGGACAGAGCCAGATACGCAGTATTTT.

In this sample, this clonotype turned up a few times. The chain joins TRBV7-2 to TRBJ1-1; TRBD1 is a possible D gene (5 bases). This CDR3 has 15 amino acids. V was shortened by 2 bases and J by 6 bases, with 16 bases between the two germline ends. CDR1 SGHTA and CDR2 FQGNSA come from the germline V gene. In nucleotides, the CDR3 is TGTGCCAGCAGCTTAATCGCCGGGGGTAGCTCTGAAGCTTTCTTT. Residues: CASSLIAGGSSEAFF.

This sequence joins TRBV5-5 and TRBJ2-5; D is tentatively TRBD1 or TRBD2 (6 bases each). This CDR3 spans 14 amino acids. V was pared by 4 bases and J by 1 base, with 11 bases between. Germline CDR1 reads SGHKS; CDR2 reads YYEKEE (reference sequence). The chain's CDR3 is CASSLRGVQETQYF. CDR3 nucleotides: TGTGCCAGCAGCCTAAGGGGGGTCCAAGAGACCCAGTACTTC.

The rearrangement links TRBV7-9 to TRBJ1-6; D might be TRBD1 (5 bases). The CDR3 spans 16 residues. Germline CDR1 is SEHNR and CDR2 is FQNEAQ (reference sequence). Trimming pared 2 bases from V and 6 bases from J, leaving 14 bases between. CDR3 coding DNA: TGTGCCAGCAGCTTATCCGGCCTGGGGGGTAATTCACCCCTCCACTTT. Its translation is CASSLSGLGGNSPLHF.

CDR3 nucleotide sequence: TGCGCCAGCAGCTTGGCCGGGGCTACGGGCACTGAAGCTTTCTTT. Its translation is CASSLAGATGTEAFF. The chain joins TRBV5-1 to TRBJ1-1, with a possible D match to TRBD1 (5 bases). Trimming pared 0 bases from V and 4 bases from J, leaving 13 bases between. Germline assignment: CDR1 SGHRS and CDR2 YFSETQ. The CDR3 runs to 15 residues.

This clonotype has just a few counts. The chain joins TRBV13 to TRBJ1-6; no clear D gene. The CDR3 contains 12 residues. Per germline, CDR1 PRHDT and CDR2 FYEKMQ (reference sequence). V lost 2 bases, J lost 8 bases, and 4 bases lay in between. The CDR3 here is CASSLRHSPLHF. CDR3 DNA: TGTGCCAGCAGCTTACGCCATTCACCCCTCCACTTT.

The chain has TRBV5-1 and TRBJ2-4; TRBD2 aligns across 12 bases. After removal of 1 base from V and 7 bases from J, the junction contained 18 bases not matched to a gene. Per germline, CDR1 SGHRS and CDR2 YFSETQ. This CDR3 region has 20 residues. Here the CDR3 DNA reads TGCGCCAGCAGCTTGTATTCCCGACAGAGACTAGCGGGGGTCGGTAACATTCAGTACTTC. Residues: CASSLYSRQRLAGVGNIQYF. The full variable domain, with the rest looked up from reference TRBV5-1 and TRBJ2-4, is KAGVTQTPRYLIKTRGQQVTLSCSPISGHRSVSWYQQTPGQGLQFLFEYFSETQRNKGNFPGRFSGRQFSNSRSEMNVSTLELGDSALYLCASSLYSRQRLAGVGNIQYFGAGTRLSVL.

This chain uses TRBV3-1 with TRBJ1-6; D gene unclear. CDR1 and CDR2 from the germline V gene are LGHDT and YNNKEL (reference sequence). Trimming shortened V by 3 bases and J by 7 bases, and 7 bases separated the two germline ends. The CDR3 covers 13 residues. CDR3 sequence: CASSHGMNSPLHF. In DNA form, the CDR3 reads TGTGCCAGCAGCCATGGAATGAATTCACCCCTCCACTTT.

This clonotype was found many times. V usage is TRBV7-2 and J usage is TRBJ1-4, with D tentatively TRBD1 (6 bases). In germline, CDR1 is SGHTA, CDR2 FQGNSA. V gave up 1 base and J gave up 5 bases, with 14 bases separating them. CDR3 length: 16 amino acids. The CDR3 sequence is CASSLEYREGNEKLFF. CDR3 sequence (DNA): TGTGCCAGCAGCTTAGAGTACAGGGAAGGGAATGAAAAACTGTTTTTT.

This clonotype occurred many times. The CDR3 here is CSARGGLANADTQYF. CDR3 DNA: TGCAGTGCTAGAGGGGGACTAGCGAACGCAGATACGCAGTATTTT. This chain links TRBV20-1 with TRBJ2-3, with 10 nucleotides matching TRBD2. V lost 1 base and J lost 4; bases outside the gene matches: 5. The CDR3 runs 15 residues. Per the germline V gene, CDR1 is DFQATT and CDR2 is SNEGSKA (reference sequence).

V gene TRBV6-5 combines with J gene TRBJ1-5; TRBD1 might be the D (6 bases). The CDR3 sequence is 16 residues long. V dropped 0 bases and J dropped 6 bases, with 15 bases sitting between them. Germline V gene data show CDR1 as MNHEY and CDR2 as SVGAGI. The CDR3 coding sequence is TGTGCCAGCAGTTACTCGTTCGGGGGCTCGGGTCAGCCCCAGCATTTT. It translates to CASSYSFGGSGQPQHF.

The chain combines TRBV6-2 or TRBV6-3 with TRBJ2-1; TRBD1 matches 7 bases. V lost 4 bases and J lost 2; bases outside the gene matches: 5. The CDR3 runs to 15 residues. Germline CDR1 reads MNHEY; CDR2 reads SVGEGT. CDR3 amino acids: CASSSLGGPYNEQFF. The CDR3 DNA reads as TGTGCCAGCAGTTCCTTAGGGGGCCCCTACAATGAGCAGTTCTTC.

The rearrangement links TRBV2 to TRBJ1-4; D not certain. Deletions cut 4 bases from V and 8 bases from J, with 8 bases between. CDR1 is SNHLY, CDR2 FYNNEI, per germline. The CDR3 has 12 residues. CDR3 coding DNA: TGTGCCAGCAGTGCCAATGGCGAAAAACTGTTTTTT. Translated, it gives CASSANGEKLFF.

This clonotype was seen more than once but under ten times. The chain couples TRBV20-1 to TRBJ2-7; 9 bases align to TRBD2. With V trimmed by 6 bases and J by 5 bases, 11 bases remained unmatched. Germline CDR1 is DFQATT and CDR2 is SNEGSKA (reference sequence). The CDR3 loop spans 14 amino acids. In DNA form, the CDR3 reads TGCAGTGCCCCAAGGACTAGCGTTGCCGACGAGCAGTACTTC. This gives the protein CSAPRTSVADEQYF.

The genes are TRBV10-3 and TRBJ1-1; D possibly corresponds to TRBD1 (5 bases). The germline CDR1 and CDR2 sequences are ENHRY and SYGVKD. CDR3 length: 14 residues. V dropped 7 bases and J dropped 0 bases, with 12 bases sitting between them. Here the CDR3 reads CAITDGGMNTEAFF. In DNA form, the CDR3 reads TGTGCCATCACCGATGGGGGAATGAACACTGAAGCTTTCTTT.

This chain links TRBV28 with TRBJ2-3; D unclear. Trimming shortened V by 6 bases and J by 4 bases, and 11 bases separated the two germline ends. CDR1 MDHEN and CDR2 SYDVKM come from the germline V gene. The CDR3 sequence is 13 residues long. The CDR3 DNA reads as TGTGCCAGCAGCTCAGGCGGATCAGATACGCAGTATTTT. The encoded protein is CASSSGGSDTQYF.

This chain joins TRBV20-1 and TRBJ2-1, with 10 bases identical to TRBD2. With V trimmed by 6 bases and J by 2 bases, 7 bases remained unmatched. The CDR3 length is 15 residues. Germline V gene sequence: CDR1 DFQATT, CDR2 SNEGSKA (reference sequence). CDR3 in amino acids: CSATLAGAPYNEQFF. The CDR3 nucleotides read TGCAGTGCAACGCTAGCGGGAGCACCCTACAATGAGCAGTTCTTC.

J is TRBJ2-7 and V is TRBV12-3 or TRBV12-4; 9 nucleotides align to TRBD1. The CDR3 is made up of 12 amino acids. After removal of 11 bases from V and 3 bases from J, the junction contained 5 bases not matched to a gene. This CDR3 is CAGRTGDYEQYF. CDR3 coding DNA: TGTGCCGGACGGACAGGGGACTACGAGCAGTACTTC.

CDR3 protein: CASSLEAGAVGNEQFF. The CDR3 region has the DNA TGCGCCAGCAGCTTGGAGGCGGGGGCGGTTGGTAATGAGCAGTTCTTC. This chain joins TRBV5-1 and TRBJ2-1; D is perhaps TRBD2 (7 bases). V was trimmed by 0 bases and J by 7 bases, leaving 17 bases between them. The CDR3 extends over 16 amino acids. The V gene's germline CDR1 is SGHRS and CDR2 YFSETQ.

J is TRBJ1-1 and V is TRBV12-3 or TRBV12-4; a possible D gene is TRBD1 (5 bases). V was shortened by 7 bases and J by 5 bases, with 14 bases between the two germline ends. The CDR3 has 13 amino acids. This CDR3 is CASNPGLATEAFF. CDR3 in DNA: TGTGCCAGCAACCCAGGGTTGGCGACTGAAGCTTTCTTT.